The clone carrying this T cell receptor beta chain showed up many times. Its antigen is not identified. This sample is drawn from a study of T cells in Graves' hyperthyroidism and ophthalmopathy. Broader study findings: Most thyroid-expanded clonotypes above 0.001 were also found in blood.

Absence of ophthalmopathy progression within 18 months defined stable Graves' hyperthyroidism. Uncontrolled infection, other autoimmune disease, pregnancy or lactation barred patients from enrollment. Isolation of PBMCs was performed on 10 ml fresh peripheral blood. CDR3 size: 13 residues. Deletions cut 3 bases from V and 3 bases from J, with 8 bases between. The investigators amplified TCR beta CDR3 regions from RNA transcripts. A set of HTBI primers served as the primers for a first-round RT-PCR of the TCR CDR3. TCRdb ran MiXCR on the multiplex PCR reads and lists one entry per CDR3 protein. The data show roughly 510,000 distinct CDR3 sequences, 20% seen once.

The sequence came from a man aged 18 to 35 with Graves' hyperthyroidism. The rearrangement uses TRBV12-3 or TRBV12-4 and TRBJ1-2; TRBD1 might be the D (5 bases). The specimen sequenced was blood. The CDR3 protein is CASSLDIYYGYTF. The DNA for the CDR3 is TGTGCCAGCAGTTTGGACATCTACTATGGCTACACCTTC.